This T cell receptor (beta chain) comes out of a study of shared clonotypes between healthy human individuals. The wider study: CD4 naive cells filled three plates per donor, CD4 memory three, CD8 naive two and CD8 memory one.

In the naive CD8 group, cells lacked CD45RO and were positively selected for CCR7, so terminally differentiated effector memory CD45RA+ cells were left out. With respect to this clone: No antigen is known for it.

Execution of the assay was at deep level. Authors' processing steps: ImmunoSEQ only sent back junction sequences with no quality scores, so filtering was done differently. Here immunoSEQ multiplex PCR was the method, and the copy in TCRdb shows in-frame clones only, minus some. D and trimming come from the DNA, and the V and J calls and clone size come from that table. The table records roughly 2.1 million clones, 90% to 95% of them present only once. Study findings and constraints: Clonotype sharing across a handful of donors was observed for around 5% of naive CD4 clonotypes.

Trimming cost V 1 base and J 0 bases; bases outside gene matches: 10. CDR1 is WSHSY and CDR2 is SAAADI in the germline V gene. This CDR3 region has 21 residues. This receptor was taken from a man aged 18 to 29 in good health. Some clones in this sample may be carry-over from other donors' samples. Sequenced: naive CD8+ T cells from PBMCs. This chain uses TRBV10-2 with TRBJ2-1, with TRBD2 identical over 15 bases. This CDR3 is CASSEFPPGLAGGLSYNEQFF. DNA of the CDR3: TGCGCCAGCAGTGAGTTTCCGCCGGGACTAGCGGGAGGTCTCTCCTACAATGAGCAGTTCTTC.